This T cell receptor (beta chain) was identified during a study of T cell changes during pregnancy in multiple sclerosis. The CDR3 contains 15 residues. Germline V gives CDR1 MNHNS, CDR2 SASEGT. Produced via immunoSEQ multiplex PCR; TCRdb's table is partial and in-frame only. The sample lists 30,000 or so clones; about 92% were seen once. The starting material was CD4+ T cells from peripheral blood mononuclear cells, obtained after pregnancy. The sequence was obtained from a female donor with multiple sclerosis, enrolled in a pregnancy study. The chain combines TRBV6-1 with TRBJ2-5, with 8 positions matching TRBD2. The assigned J gene may be wrong: the sequence end matches TRBJ2-7 better. The DNA of the CDR3 is TGTGCCAGCAGTGAAGAGGGGACTAGGGCCTACGAGCAGTACTTC. It translates to CASSEEGTRAYEQYF.